These 19 T cell receptor beta chains were all obtained from the same sample, sequenced in a study of blood T cell repertoires in COVID-19. Measured with immunoSEQ multiplex PCR; TCRdb has only the in-frame clones, and not every one. The data show 9,500 to 15,000 clones, roughly four fifths seen once. Specimen: peripheral blood. These receptors came from an older man with acute or convalescent COVID-19.

V gene TRBV28 combines with J gene TRBJ1-2, with a tentative D call TRBD1 (6 bases). This CDR3 region has 16 residues. The V end was cut by 6 bases, the J end by 2 bases, with 19 bases between. Germline V gives CDR1 MDHEN, CDR2 SYDVKM. The CDR3 sequence: CASRSPRGAGNYGYTF. The CDR3 DNA reads TGTGCCAGCAGATCGCCTCGGGGGGCGGGGAACTATGGCTACACCTTC.

The rearrangement links TRBV6-1 to TRBJ1-2; tentatively, D is TRBD1 (5 bases). The ends were cut back, 0 bases at V and 0 bases at J, with 11 bases in the middle. The CDR3 sequence is 16 residues long. Looked up from germline, CDR1 is MNHNS and CDR2 is SASEGT. The CDR3 region is CASSEARRGANYGYTF. As DNA, the CDR3 is TGTGCCAGCAGTGAAGCGCGTCGGGGGGCTAACTATGGCTACACCTTC.

V and J are TRBV7-3 and TRBJ2-2, with a possible D match to TRBD2 (6 bases). This CDR3 contains 15 residues. Germline V gene lookup returns CDR1 SGHTA and CDR2 FQGTGA. V gave up 6 bases and J gave up 6 bases, with 17 bases separating them. Written as DNA, the CDR3 is TGTGCCAGCAGGGGCGGGGCCCACGGGTCCGGGGAGCTGTTTTTT. It specifies CASRGGAHGSGELFF. The whole variable domain, remainder taken from reference TRBV7-3 and TRBJ2-2, is GAGVSQTPSNKVTEKGKYVELRCDPISGHTALYWYRQSLGQGPEFLIYFQGTGAADDSGLPNDRFFAVRPEGSVSTLKIQRTERGDSAVYLCASRGGAHGSGELFFGEGSRLTVL.

J is TRBJ2-5 and V is TRBV5-1; 9 bases match TRBD1. J gave up 4 bases and V 2 bases, and 3 bases lay outside the gene matches. Germline V gene lookup returns CDR1 SGHRS and CDR2 YFSETQ. The CDR3 spans 14 residues. The CDR3 region has the DNA TGCGCCAGCAGCTTTGGACAGGGGAGAGAGACCCAGTACTTC. It specifies CASSFGQGRETQYF. The variable domain in full, with the rest retrieved from reference TRBV5-1 and TRBJ2-5, is KAGVTQTPRYLIKTRGQQVTLSCSPISGHRSVSWYQQTPGQGLQFLFEYFSETQRNKGNFPGRFSGRQFSNSRSEMNVSTLELGDSALYLCASSFGQGRETQYFGPGTRLLVL.

V is TRBV28 and J is TRBJ1-5, with 10 bases fitting TRBD1. The trim removed 6 bases at V and 4 bases at J, leaving 9 bases unmatched. Germline V CDR1 and CDR2: MDHEN, SYDVKM. The CDR3 is 16 residues long. The CDR3 DNA follows: TGTGCCAGCAGCGAGACAGGGGGCGAAGGAAATCAGCCCCAGCATTTT. Protein product: CASSETGGEGNQPQHF.

The chain couples TRBV27 to TRBJ2-7, with a possible D match to TRBD1 (6 bases). CDR1 is MNHEY and CDR2 is SMNVEV in the germline V gene (reference sequence). Trimming took off 2 bases at V and 4 bases at J, with 15 bases between the two ends. The CDR3 is made up of 15 amino acids. CDR3 DNA sequence: TGTGCCAGCAGTTTAAGGGGACAACAGCTTTACGAGCAGTACTTC. Protein product: CASSLRGQQLYEQYF.

This clone was counted only a few times. The chain links TRBV2 to TRBJ2-2; 7 positions agree with TRBD2. The trim removed 6 bases at V and 6 bases at J, leaving 7 bases unmatched. Germline V gene sequence: CDR1 SNHLY, CDR2 FYNNEI. The CDR3 sequence is 14 residues long. CDR3 DNA: TGTGCCAGCAGCGGACTAGTCGTAGCCGGGGAGCTGTTTTTT. Protein: CASSGLVVAGELFF.

This clone has only one observation. The chain is built from TRBV4-2 and TRBJ1-5, with a possible D match to TRBD1 (6 bases). The CDR3 sequence is 15 residues long. CDR1 is LGHNA, CDR2 YNFKEQ, per germline. The ends were cut back, 1 base at V and 5 bases at J, with 12 bases in the middle. In DNA form, the CDR3 reads TGTGCCAGCAGCCAAGCCGGGACAAGCGATCAGCCCCAGCATTTT. Its protein is CASSQAGTSDQPQHF.

This sequence joins TRBV19 and TRBJ1-4, with TRBD1 identical over 10 bases. The trim removed 5 bases at V and 8 bases at J, leaving 5 bases unmatched. CDR3 size: 14 residues. CDR1 LNHDA and CDR2 SQIVND come from the germline V gene (reference sequence). The CDR3, as DNA: TGTGCCAGTAGTTTCCCGGGACAGGGGGAAAAACTGTTTTTT. This codes for CASSFPGQGEKLFF.

V gene TRBV30 combines with J gene TRBJ2-5; D call uncertain. Germline CDR1 is GTSNPN and CDR2 is SVGIG (reference sequence). The CDR3 covers 14 residues. With 0 bases removed from V and 1 base from J, the gap between germline ends came to 9 bases. Written as DNA, the CDR3 is TGTGCCTGGAGTGTAGGAGCCTTCCAAGAGACCCAGTACTTC. Protein sequence: CAWSVGAFQETQYF.

V usage is TRBV9 and J usage is TRBJ2-3; D unclear. CDR3 length: 13 residues. In germline, CDR1 is SGDLS, CDR2 YYNGEE. V dropped 0 bases and J dropped 4 bases, with 6 bases sitting between them. The CDR3: CASSVVSSDTQYF. The CDR3 DNA reads as TGTGCCAGCAGCGTAGTGAGTTCAGATACGCAGTATTTT. The whole variable domain, remainder taken from reference TRBV9 and TRBJ2-3, is DSGVTQTPKHLITATGQRVTLRCSPRSGDLSVYWYQQSLDQGLQFLIQYYNGEERAKGNILERFSAQQFPDLHSELNLSSLELGDSALYFCASSVVSSDTQYFGPGTRLTVL.

The genes are TRBV19 and TRBJ2-3; the D gene is possibly TRBD1 (6 bases). The CDR3 runs 18 residues. Germline loops: CDR1 LNHDA, CDR2 SQIVND (reference sequence). V shed 1 base and J shed 0 bases, with 17 bases lying between them. The CDR3 spells CASSIGIRGHTSTDTQYF. The CDR3 DNA reads TGTGCCAGTAGTATAGGTATCCGGGGACACACTAGCACAGATACGCAGTATTTT.

V is TRBV24-1 and J is TRBJ1-2, with TRBD1 as a possible D gene (6 bases). V shed 2 bases and J shed 2 bases, with 8 bases lying between them. The CDR3 length is 14 residues. CDR1 and CDR2 from the germline V gene are KGHDR and SFDVKD. The CDR3 sequence is CATSDWDINYGYTF. The CDR3 nucleotides are TGTGCCACCAGTGATTGGGACATCAACTATGGCTACACCTTC.

J is TRBJ1-4 and V is TRBV6-8; D is unresolved. Germline CDR1 reads MNHGY; CDR2 reads SAAAGT. V was pared by 9 bases and J by 8 bases, with 19 bases between. The CDR3 has 14 residues. This CDR3 reads CARPAASRGEKLFF. CDR3 nucleotide sequence: TGTGCCAGACCGGCGGCTTCCCGAGGGGAAAAACTGTTTTTT.

The chain links TRBV12-3 or TRBV12-4 to TRBJ1-1, with D tentatively TRBD1 (6 bases). CDR3 length: 12 amino acids. V was pared by 3 bases and J by 8 bases, with 10 bases between. In nucleotides, the CDR3 is TGTGCCAGCAGTTTTCCAGGGGCGGAAGCTTTCTTT. Amino acid sequence: CASSFPGAEAFF.

This clone showed up many times. The gene calls are TRBV6-2 or TRBV6-3 and TRBJ2-7; 9 positions agree with TRBD2. Germline CDR1 MNHEY, CDR2 SVGEGT. V shed 2 bases, J shed 4 bases, and the junction held 3 bases outside the gene matches. The CDR3 loop spans 14 amino acids. CDR3 sequence (DNA): TGTGCCAGCAGTTACCCTAGCGGGGCTTACGAGCAGTACTTC. Amino acid sequence: CASSYPSGAYEQYF.

The chain links TRBV12-3 or TRBV12-4 to TRBJ1-5; D possibly corresponds to TRBD1 (5 bases). This CDR3 is built from 13 residues. The V end lost 6 bases, the J end lost 4 bases, and 10 bases lay between the germline ends. This CDR3 is CASSPDRNQPQHF. The CDR3 coding sequence is TGTGCCAGCAGCCCCGACAGAAATCAGCCCCAGCATTTT.

J is TRBJ1-4 and V is TRBV5-4; tentatively, D is TRBD1 (6 bases). The CDR3 runs 14 residues. V was shortened by 5 bases and J by 8 bases, with 16 bases between the two germline ends. Germline V gene data show CDR1 as SGHNT and CDR2 as YYREEE (reference sequence). The CDR3 is CASSFGGAGEKLFF. The CDR3 bases are TGTGCCAGCAGTTTTGGGGGGGCTGGAGAAAAACTGTTTTTT.

The chain combines TRBV11-2 with TRBJ1-4; D gene uncertain. CDR3 length equals 14 residues. The germline V and J ends were trimmed by 6 bases and 2 bases, with 10 bases remaining between them. Germline CDR1 reads SGHAT; CDR2 reads FQNNGV. The CDR3 spells CASSPGTTNEKLFF. CDR3 in DNA: TGTGCCAGCAGTCCCGGTACGACTAATGAAAAACTGTTTTTT.